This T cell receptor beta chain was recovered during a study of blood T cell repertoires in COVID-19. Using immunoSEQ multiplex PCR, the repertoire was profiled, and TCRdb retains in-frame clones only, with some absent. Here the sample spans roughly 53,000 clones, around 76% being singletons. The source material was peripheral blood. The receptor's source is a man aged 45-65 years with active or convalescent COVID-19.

The CDR3 region has the DNA TGCAGCGTAAGGAGGGGAAGAAACACCGGGGAGCTGTTTTTT. Amino acid sequence: CSVRRGRNTGELFF. The chain combines TRBV29-1 with TRBJ2-2, with TRBD2 as a possible D gene (6 bases). In germline, CDR1 is SQVTM, CDR2 ANQGSEA. This CDR3 is built from 14 residues. V lost 6 bases, J lost 2 bases, and 13 bases lay in between.